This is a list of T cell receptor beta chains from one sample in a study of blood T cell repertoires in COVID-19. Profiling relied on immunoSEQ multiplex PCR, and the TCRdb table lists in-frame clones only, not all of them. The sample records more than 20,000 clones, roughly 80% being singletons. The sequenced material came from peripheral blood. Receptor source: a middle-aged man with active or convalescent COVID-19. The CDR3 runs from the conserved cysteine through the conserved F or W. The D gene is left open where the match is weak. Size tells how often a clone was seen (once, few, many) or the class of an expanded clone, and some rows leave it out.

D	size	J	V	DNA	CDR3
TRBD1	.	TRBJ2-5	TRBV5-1	TGCGCCAGCAGCTTGGGGGACAGGCAGGGGGAGACCCAGTACTTC	CASSLGDRQGETQYF
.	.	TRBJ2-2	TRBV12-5	TGTGCTAGTGGTTTGGACCAGGGTGGTATTACCGGGGAGCTGTTTTTT	CASGLDQGGITGELFF
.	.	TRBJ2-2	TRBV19	TGTGCCAGTAGTGTACAGGGGGGGGCCGGGGAGCTGTTTTTT	CASSVQGGAGELFF
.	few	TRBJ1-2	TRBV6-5	TGTGCCAGCACTCGAGGCAGGGCCGATGGCTACACCTTC	CASTRGRADGYTF
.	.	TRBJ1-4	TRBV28	TGTGCCAGCAGTTTTGAGCTCCCAGGGGAGGAAAAACTGTTTTTT	CASSFELPGEEKLFF
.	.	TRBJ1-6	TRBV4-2	TGTGCCAGCAGCCAAGATCTAGGGGCCCATAATTCACCCCTCCACTTT	CASSQDLGAHNSPLHF
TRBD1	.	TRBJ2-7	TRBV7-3	TGTGCCAGCAGCTTAACAGGGGGCGGCGAGCAGTACTTC	CASSLTGGGEQYF
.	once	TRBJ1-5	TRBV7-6	TGTGCCAGCAGTCAGGGAACCGCGGGCAATCAGCCCCAGCATTTT	CASSQGTAGNQPQHF
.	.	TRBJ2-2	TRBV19	TGTGCCAGTAGTGACCAGCGGGCCGGGGAGCTGTTTTTT	CASSDQRAGELFF
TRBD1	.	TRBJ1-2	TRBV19	TGTGCCAGTAGTATACCACCCGGGGGACAGGGGGTTCGTAACTATGGCTACACCTTC	CASSIPPGGQGVRNYGYTF
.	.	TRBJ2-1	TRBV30	TGTGCCTGGAGTCGGGTGTGGCAGTTCTTC	CAWSRVWQFF
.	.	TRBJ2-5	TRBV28	TGTGCCAGCAGTTGGTGGGAGCAAGAGACCCAGTACTTC	CASSWWEQETQYF
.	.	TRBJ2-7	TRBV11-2	TGTGCCAGCAGCTCCGATCCGGGCTCCTACGAGCAGTACTTC	CASSSDPGSYEQYF
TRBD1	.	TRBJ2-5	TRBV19	TGTGCCAGTAGTATAGGAGGGACAGGGGGAGAGACCCAGTACTTC	CASSIGGTGGETQYF
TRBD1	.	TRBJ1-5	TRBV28	TGTGCCAGCAGTCGGGGGGGGACAGGGGAGTTGGAAAGCAATCAGCCCCAGCATTTT	CASSRGGTGELESNQPQHF
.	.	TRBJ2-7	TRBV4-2	TGTGCCAGCAGCCAAGATAGCGCAGGGGCATTCTACGAGCAGTACTTC	CASSQDSAGAFYEQYF
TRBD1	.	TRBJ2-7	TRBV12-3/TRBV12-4	TGTGCCAGCAGACTGGGACAGTCCTACGAGCAGTACTTC	CASRLGQSYEQYF
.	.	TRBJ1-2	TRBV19	TGTGCCAGTAGGCGTCCGGGAGGGGACATAAAGGGAGATGGCTACACCTTC	CASRRPGGDIKGDGYTF
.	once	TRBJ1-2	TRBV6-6	TGTGCCAGCGCGCACAGGGATTCTAACTATGGCTACACCTTC	CASAHRDSNYGYTF
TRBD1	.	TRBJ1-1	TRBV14	TGTGCCAGCAGCGACAGGGGGCAAGCTTTCTTT	CASSDRGQAFF
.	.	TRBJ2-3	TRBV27	TGTGCCAGCAGTCTAATAGCGGACACAGATACGCAGTATTTT	CASSLIADTDTQYF
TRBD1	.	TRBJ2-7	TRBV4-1	TGCGCCAGCAGCCATACCACCGGGACAGCCTACGAGCAGTACTTC	CASSHTTGTAYEQYF
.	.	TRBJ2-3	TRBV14	TGTGCCAGCAGCCCGAGTATATATACGCAGTATTTT	CASSPSIYTQYF
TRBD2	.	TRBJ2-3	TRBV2	TGTGCCAGCCTCCCAAGCGGGGGGGCTGCAGATACGCAGTATTTT	CASLPSGGAADTQYF
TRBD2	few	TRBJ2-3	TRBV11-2	TGTGCCAGCAGCCCCCGGACTAGCGGGGGAACAGATACGCAGTATTTT	CASSPRTSGGTDTQYF
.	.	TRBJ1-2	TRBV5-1	TGCGCCAGCAGCTTGGCCGGGAAGGGAGTGAGAGATGGCTACACCTTC	CASSLAGKGVRDGYTF
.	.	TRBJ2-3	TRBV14	TGTGCCAGTAACTATGGGGCCACAGATACGCAGTATTTT	CASNYGATDTQYF
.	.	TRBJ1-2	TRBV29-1	TGCAGCGTTGAAGATCATCTGGAGCCCTCTATCTATGGCTACACCTTC	CSVEDHLEPSIYGYTF
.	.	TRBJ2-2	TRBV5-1	TGCGCCAGCAGCCCGCTTTACGACACCGACACCGGGGAGCTGTTTTTT	CASSPLYDTDTGELFF
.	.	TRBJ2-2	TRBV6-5	TGTGCCAGCACCCACGAGGGATCCGGGGAGCTGTTTTTT	CASTHEGSGELFF
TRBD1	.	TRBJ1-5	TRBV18	TGTGCCAGCTCACCACAGGGGACAGGGCTGGGTCAGCCCCAGCATTTT	CASSPQGTGLGQPQHF
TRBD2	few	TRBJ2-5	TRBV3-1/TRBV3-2	TGTGCCAGCAGCCCGGGGACTAGCGGGGAAGTCCTCCAAGAGACCCAGTACTTC	CASSPGTSGEVLQETQYF
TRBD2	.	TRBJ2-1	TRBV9	TGTGCCAGCAGCGGCTCAGGGGTAGCGGGAGCCTACAATGAGCAGTTCTTC	CASSGSGVAGAYNEQFF
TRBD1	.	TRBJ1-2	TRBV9	TGTGCCAGCAGCGGACAGGGGCGAACTAACTATGGCTACACCTTC	CASSGQGRTNYGYTF
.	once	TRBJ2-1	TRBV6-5	TGTGCCAGCAGTTACTCGACGGGCGGGACCGATGAGCAGTTCTTC	CASSYSTGGTDEQFF
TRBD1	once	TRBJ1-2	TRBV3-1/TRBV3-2	TGTGCCAGCAGCCGTAGGCAGACAGGGGGCATGAGTGGCTATGGCTACACCTTC	CASSRRQTGGMSGYGYTF
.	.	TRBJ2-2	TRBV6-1	TGTGCCAGCAGTGACCTTGATCTTGGCGGAGCCGGGGAGCTGTTTTTT	CASSDLDLGGAGELFF